Sequencing of this TCR beta chain was carried out in a study of CD8 T cells in Susac syndrome. Random-hexamer reverse transcription was applied to about 0.45 to 1 ug RNA. A single record per CDR3 protein comes from TCRdb applying MiXCR to the immunoSEQ multiplex PCR reads. The sample includes around 79,000 distinct CDR3 sequences, 85% to 95% of them seen just once. The junction had 6 bases not matched to a gene; V was cut back by 5 bases and J by 2 bases. Germline CDR1 MNHEY, CDR2 SMNVEV (reference sequence). This CDR3 spans 15 amino acids. The source material was CD8+ T cells from PBMCs. The source is a human donor with multiple sclerosis. The rearrangement links TRBV27 to TRBJ2-7, with 10 positions matching TRBD1. CDR3 sequence reads: CASSPGTGVPYEQYF. DNA of the CDR3: TGTGCCAGCAGTCCCGGGACAGGGGTTCCCTACGAGCAGTACTTC.